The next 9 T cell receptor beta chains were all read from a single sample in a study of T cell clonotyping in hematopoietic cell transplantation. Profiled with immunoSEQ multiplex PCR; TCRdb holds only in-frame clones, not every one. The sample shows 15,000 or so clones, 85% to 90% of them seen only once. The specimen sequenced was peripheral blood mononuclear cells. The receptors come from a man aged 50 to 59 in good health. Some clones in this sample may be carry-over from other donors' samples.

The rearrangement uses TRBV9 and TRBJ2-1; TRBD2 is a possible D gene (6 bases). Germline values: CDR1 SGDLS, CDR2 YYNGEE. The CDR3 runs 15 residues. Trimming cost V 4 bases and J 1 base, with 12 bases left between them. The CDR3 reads CASSFRDSSYNEQFF. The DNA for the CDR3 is TGTGCCAGCAGCTTCCGGGACTCTTCCTACAATGAGCAGTTCTTC.

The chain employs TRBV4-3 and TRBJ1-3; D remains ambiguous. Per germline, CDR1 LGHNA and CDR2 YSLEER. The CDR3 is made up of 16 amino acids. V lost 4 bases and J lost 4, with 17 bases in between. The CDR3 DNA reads TGCGCCAGCAGCCCCACTCTAGTTTATTCGGGAAACACCATATATTTT. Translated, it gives CASSPTLVYSGNTIYF.

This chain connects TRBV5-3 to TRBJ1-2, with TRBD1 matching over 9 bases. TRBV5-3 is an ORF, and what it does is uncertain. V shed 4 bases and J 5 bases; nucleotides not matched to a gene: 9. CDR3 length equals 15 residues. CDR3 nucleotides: TGTGCCAGAAGCCGCTGGGACAGGGCGAGATATGGCTACACCTTC. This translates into CARSRWDRARYGYTF.

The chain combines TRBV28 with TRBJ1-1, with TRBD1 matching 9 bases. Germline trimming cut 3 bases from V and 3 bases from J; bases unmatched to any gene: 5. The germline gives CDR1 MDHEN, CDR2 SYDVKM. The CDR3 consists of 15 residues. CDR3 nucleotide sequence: TGTGCCAGCAGTTTCCGGACAGGGGCGCACACTGAAGCTTTCTTT. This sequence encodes CASSFRTGAHTEAFF.

In nucleotides, the CDR3 is TGTGCCAGCAGCTCCCCGTCTAGATTGGACACTGAAGCTTTCTTT. It yields the protein CASSSPSRLDTEAFF. V usage is TRBV5-4 and J usage is TRBJ1-1; D uncertain. The CDR3 sequence is 15 residues long. The germline gives CDR1 SGHNT, CDR2 YYREEE (reference sequence). The V end lost 3 bases, the J end lost 3 bases, and 15 bases lay between the germline ends.

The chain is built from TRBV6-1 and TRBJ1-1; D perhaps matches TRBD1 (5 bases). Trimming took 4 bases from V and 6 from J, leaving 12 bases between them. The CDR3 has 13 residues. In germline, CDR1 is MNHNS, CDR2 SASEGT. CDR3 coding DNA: TGTGCCAGCAGTGCGGTCCAGGGCCCTGAAGCTTTCTTT. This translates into CASSAVQGPEAFF.

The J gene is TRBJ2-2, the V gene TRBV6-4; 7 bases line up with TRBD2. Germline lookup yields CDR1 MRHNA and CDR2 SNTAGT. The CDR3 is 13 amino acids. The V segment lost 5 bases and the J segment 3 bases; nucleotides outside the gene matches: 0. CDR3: CASSSGDTGELFF. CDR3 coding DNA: TGTGCCAGCAGTAGCGGGGACACCGGGGAGCTGTTTTTT.

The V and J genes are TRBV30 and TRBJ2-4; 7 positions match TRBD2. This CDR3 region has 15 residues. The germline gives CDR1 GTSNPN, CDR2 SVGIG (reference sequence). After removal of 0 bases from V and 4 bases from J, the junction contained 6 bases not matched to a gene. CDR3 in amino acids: CAWSVFGGGKNIQYF. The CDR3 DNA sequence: TGTGCCTGGAGTGTATTTGGGGGGGGGAAAAACATTCAGTACTTC.

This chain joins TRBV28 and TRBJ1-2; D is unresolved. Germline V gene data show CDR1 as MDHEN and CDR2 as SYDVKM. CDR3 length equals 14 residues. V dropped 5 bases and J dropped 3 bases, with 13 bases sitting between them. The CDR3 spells CASSLPSRDYGYTF. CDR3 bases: TGTGCCAGCAGTCTCCCATCGAGGGACTATGGCTACACCTTC.